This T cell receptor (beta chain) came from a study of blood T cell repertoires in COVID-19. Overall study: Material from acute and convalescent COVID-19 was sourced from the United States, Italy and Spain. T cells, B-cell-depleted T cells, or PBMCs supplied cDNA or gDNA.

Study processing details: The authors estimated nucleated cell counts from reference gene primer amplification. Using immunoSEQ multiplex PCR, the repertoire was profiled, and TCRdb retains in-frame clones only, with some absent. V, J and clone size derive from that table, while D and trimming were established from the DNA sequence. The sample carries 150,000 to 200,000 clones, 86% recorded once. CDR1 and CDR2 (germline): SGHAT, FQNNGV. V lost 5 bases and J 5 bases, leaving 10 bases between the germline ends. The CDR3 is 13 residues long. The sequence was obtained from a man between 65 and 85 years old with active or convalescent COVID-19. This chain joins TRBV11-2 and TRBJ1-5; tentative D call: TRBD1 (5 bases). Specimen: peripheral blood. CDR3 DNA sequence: TGTGCCAGCAGCCTGGACACTTATCAGCCCCAGCATTTT. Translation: CASSLDTYQPQHF.